Listed here are 7 T cell receptor beta chains from one sample, sequenced in a study of T-cell reconstitution after alpha-beta-depleted transplantation in children (dated by TCRdb to 2015 to 2016). The library was produced with PCR. TCRdb names Illumina HiSeq 2500 as the instrument used. TCR libraries were prepared with molecular barcoding, using unique molecular identifiers to normalize TCRbeta repertoire quantification. The public reads were run again by TCRdb, first through fastp at Q25 and then through MiXCR, and only productive beta chains were kept. One record per CDR3 amino acid sequence lists the most common genes and DNA. The sample table records fewer than 350,000 distinct CDR3 sequences; over 9% of these occur just once. Approximately 7.6% of the sample belongs to the ten largest clones. The treatment or condition label, read with the paper, signifies: allogeneic hematopoietic cell transplantation with graft depleted of TCRalphabeta T cells and CD19 B cells.

The starting material was PBMCs, obtained before TCRalphabeta/CD19-depleted stem cell transplant. Receptors originate from a boy less than two years old with acute myeloid leukemia, due to receive a stem cell transplant.

This clonotype was seen repeatedly, ten times or more. The rearrangement uses TRBV28 and TRBJ2-3; 9 bases line up with TRBD1. Germline V CDR1 and CDR2: MDHEN, SYDVKM. The CDR3 totals 15 residues. After removal of 6 bases from V and 3 bases from J, the junction contained 7 bases not matched to a gene. CDR3 protein: CASRLQGAHTDTQYF. In DNA form, the CDR3 reads TGTGCCAGCAGACTACAGGGGGCCCATACAGATACGCAGTATTTT.

The gene calls are TRBV30 and TRBJ2-3; D ambiguous. The CDR3 is 13 residues long. The germline V and J ends were trimmed by 0 bases and 5 bases, with 9 bases remaining between them. Germline V CDR1 and CDR2: GTSNPN, SVGIG (reference sequence). CDR3 protein: CAWSVNIGDTQYF. As DNA, the CDR3 is TGTGCCTGGAGTGTAAACATAGGAGATACGCAGTATTTT.

In this sample, this clonotype turned up many times. The J gene is TRBJ2-1, the V gene TRBV25-1; 11 nucleotides line up with TRBD1. The CDR3 contains 14 residues. The V gene end was trimmed by 2 bases and the J gene end by 6 bases; junction bases not matched to a gene: 0. The V gene's germline CDR1 is MGHDK and CDR2 SYGVNS. The CDR3 is CASSEGTGGNEQFF. The CDR3, as DNA: TGTGCCAGCAGTGAAGGGACAGGGGGCAATGAGCAGTTCTTC.

This clonotype was seen repeatedly, ten times or more. The chain combines TRBV9 with TRBJ2-7; 9 nucleotides agree with TRBD2. The CDR3 totals 14 residues. Germline assignment: CDR1 SGDLS and CDR2 YYNGEE. V shed 2 bases and J 5 bases; nucleotides not matched to a gene: 5. CDR3 in amino acids: CASSVGGGEDEQYF. Here the CDR3 DNA reads TGTGCCAGCAGCGTGGGCGGGGGGGAAGACGAGCAGTACTTC.

This clonotype came up many times. The chain is built from TRBV24-1 and TRBJ2-5; D perhaps matches TRBD1 (6 bases). This CDR3 has 13 amino acids. V was trimmed by 1 base and J by 7 bases, leaving 9 bases between them. CDR1 is KGHDR, CDR2 SFDVKD, per germline. CDR3 sequence (DNA): TGTGCCACCAGTGATTTACTCAGGGGGACCCAGTACTTC. It specifies CATSDLLRGTQYF.

This clonotype came up a few times. This chain connects TRBV7-2 to TRBJ1-1; weak D call: TRBD1 (5 bases). The CDR3 extends over 14 amino acids. With 5 bases removed from V and 5 bases from J, the gap between germline ends came to 15 bases. CDR1 and CDR2 from the germline V gene are SGHTA and FQGNSA. The CDR3 coding sequence is TGTGCCAGCAGCAAAGGACGGGGGTGGACTGAAGCTTTCTTT. Translated: CASSKGRGWTEAFF.

This clonotype was detected a few times. The rearrangement joins TRBV6-1 to TRBJ2-1; 8 positions match TRBD2. Germline CDR1 is MNHNS and CDR2 is SASEGT. J gave up 4 bases and V 6 bases, and 8 bases lay outside the gene matches. This CDR3 has 15 amino acids. The CDR3 protein is CASRVGLGYYNEQFF. CDR3 in DNA: TGTGCCAGCAGAGTGGGACTAGGGTATTACAATGAGCAGTTCTTC.